This entry is about one TCR beta chain. This clone was seen a handful of times. The antigen it recognizes is unknown. Per-nucleotide qualities are absent, and no much larger clonotype sits a single base away. The sample is drawn from a study of blood T cell repertoires in COVID-19 (dated by TCRdb to 2019 to 2021). Background for the entire study: Collaborator samples came from the United States, Italy and Spain and covered acute and convalescent phases of COVID-19. The prospective study material was composed of cDNA or gDNA derived from T cells, B-cell-depleted T cells, or PBMCs. Subjects who had been exposed to COVID-19, were actively infected with it, or had recovered from it provided the deeply sampled blood TCRbeta repertoires that made up the dataset. The repertoires were released in a freely available public database meant as a resource for research on the immune response to SARS-CoV-2. The samples were drawn from the first 160 participants of the ongoing ImmuneRACE study and from 950 to 1,500 subjects provided by 6 global collaborators. A de-identified subject ID, COVID-19 status, age in years and sex were almost always included in the sample metadata. Where HLA class I and class II types were available, the types were taken from metadata supplied by the sample provider, not from assay-based typing. General study outcomes and caveats: Clinical and demographic metadata were provided uncurated, with the amount varying by source and participant.

TCRbeta CDR3 regions were amplified from genomic DNA by means of the immunoSEQ Assay, a bias-controlled multiplex PCR. On the study's bioinformatics: Nucleated cell counts per sample were estimated from amplification of reference gene primers within the assay. To quantify the absolute abundance of each unique TCRbeta CDR3 rearrangement, sequence reads were collapsed and filtered. For each sample, productive Simpson clonality was calculated as the square root of Simpson's diversity index over productive rearrangements. The table comes from immuneACCESS by way of TCRdb, which keeps in-frame sequences with V and J called. Part of the clones is missing from these tables; in studies checked, under half for an unresolved V gene and the rest for unknown reasons. The V and J calls and clone size were taken over from that table, and D and trimming were inferred from the DNA. The sample contains 390,000 or so clones, roughly nine tenths of them found a single time. Over 0.95% of the sample goes to the ten largest clones.

Participants in the prospective study were enrolled through a virtual design, were aged roughly 18 to 100 years, and lived in approximately 25 United States geographic areas. In the prospective study, cohorts were assigned on the basis of participant-reported clinical history obtained from a screening survey and a study questionnaire. For ImmuneRACE Cohort 3, a participant was defined as recovered based on two consecutive negative NP/OP PCR tests, clearance by a healthcare professional, or resolution of symptoms. Each participant in the prospective study had whole blood, serum and a nasopharyngeal or oropharyngeal swab collected by mobile phlebotomists. Participants in the prospective study had the option to provide additional blood draws and questionnaires over a roughly two-month period. Before DNA extraction, prospective study blood samples were shipped either frozen or at room temperature.

Sequenced input: PBMCs or T cells enriched from blood (not recorded which). The sequence was collected from a man younger than 35 who had recovered from COVID-19.

The CDR3 protein sequence reads: CASSPRDGGYNEQFF. The bases are TGTGCCAGCAGCCCGCGCGACGGGGGATACAATGAGCAGTTCTTC. Recombination connected TRBV3-1 (or the pseudogene TRBV3-2) to TRBJ2-1, and TRBD2 may be the D gene, going by 6 matching bases. Based on the germline V gene (reference sequence), the CDR1 and CDR2 sequences are LGHDT and YNNKEL. The CDR3 covers 15 residues, taking in both the cysteine and the phenylalanine. Just the 45-base CDR3 DNA is kept, in frame starting at base 1. V loses 4 bases of germline sequence and J loses 4 bases, and the interval between the two ends is 14 bases.